A selection of T cell receptor beta chains follows, all from one sample in a study of brain T cells in children with intractable seizures. Here immunoSEQ multiplex PCR was the method, and the copy in TCRdb shows in-frame clones only, minus some. The sample records fewer than 150,000 clones, 85% to 95% being singletons. Sequenced material: peripheral blood, taken at surgery. Every receptor here comes from a boy under two years old with hemimegalencephaly and intractable seizures. CDR3s include the opening cysteine and the closing phenylalanine or tryptophan. The D gene is left open where the match is weak. Size is omitted from some rows. Given values are once, few, many or a class for expanded clones.

j_gene: TRBJ1-1
abundance: NA
d_gene: NA
v_gene: TRBV5-1
CDR3aa: CASSLEWRGTEAFF
CDR3nt: TGCGCCAGCAGCTTGGAGTGGCGGGGGACTGAAGCTTTCTTT

j_gene: TRBJ2-3
abundance: NA
d_gene: NA
v_gene: TRBV6-5
CDR3aa: CASRPGLVGTDTQYF
CDR3nt: TGTGCCAGCAGACCCGGCCTGGTCGGCACAGATACGCAGTATTTT

j_gene: TRBJ1-1
abundance: NA
d_gene: NA
v_gene: TRBV7-9
CDR3aa: CASSLAKGESTEAFF
CDR3nt: TGTGCCAGCAGCTTAGCCAAGGGAGAGAGCACTGAAGCTTTCTTT

j_gene: TRBJ2-7
abundance: NA
d_gene: TRBD2
v_gene: TRBV27
CDR3aa: CASSFMSSGAYEQYF
CDR3nt: TGTGCCAGCAGTTTCATGTCTAGCGGGGCCTACGAGCAGTACTTC

j_gene: TRBJ2-7
abundance: NA
d_gene: NA
v_gene: TRBV28
CDR3aa: CASSLIRSRQRKNYYEQYF
CDR3nt: TGTGCCAGCAGTTTAATTCGGTCGAGACAGAGAAAAAACTACTACGAGCAGTACTTC

j_gene: TRBJ2-3
abundance: once
d_gene: TRBD2
v_gene: TRBV19
CDR3aa: CASSTTSGITDTQYF
CDR3nt: TGTGCCAGTAGTACGACTAGCGGGATTACAGATACGCAGTATTTT

j_gene: TRBJ2-2
abundance: once
d_gene: TRBD2
v_gene: TRBV9
CDR3aa: CASSVAGGNTGELFF
CDR3nt: TGTGCCAGCAGCGTAGCGGGAGGGAACACCGGGGAGCTGTTTTTT

j_gene: TRBJ2-1
abundance: NA
d_gene: TRBD2
v_gene: TRBV29-1
CDR3aa: CSVDGGRGSSNEQFF
CDR3nt: TGCAGCGTTGACGGGGGTCGCGGGAGTAGCAATGAGCAGTTCTTC

j_gene: TRBJ1-2
abundance: NA
d_gene: NA
v_gene: TRBV24-1
CDR3aa: CATSDGGAAFYGYTF
CDR3nt: TGTGCCACCAGTGACGGGGGGGCGGCCTTTTATGGCTACACCTTC

j_gene: TRBJ2-3
abundance: NA
d_gene: NA
v_gene: TRBV19
CDR3aa: CASSIRRGPGGTDTQYF
CDR3nt: TGTGCCAGTAGTATTAGGAGGGGGCCGGGAGGCACAGATACGCAGTATTTT

j_gene: TRBJ1-2
abundance: few
d_gene: NA
v_gene: TRBV5-4
CDR3aa: CASSNKIGTFGYTF
CDR3nt: TGTGCCAGCAGCAATAAAATCGGGACATTCGGCTACACCTTC

j_gene: TRBJ1-5
abundance: NA
d_gene: NA
v_gene: TRBV13
CDR3aa: CASSLFRQHLSNQPQHF
CDR3nt: TGTGCCAGCAGTTTGTTCCGACAGCACCTGAGCAATCAGCCCCAGCATTTT

j_gene: TRBJ1-3
abundance: NA
d_gene: NA
v_gene: TRBV7-6
CDR3aa: CAISRLGNSGNTIYF
CDR3nt: TGTGCCATCTCCCGTCTCGGGAACTCTGGAAACACCATATATTTT

j_gene: TRBJ2-2
abundance: NA
d_gene: TRBD2
v_gene: TRBV7-6
CDR3aa: CASSLLAGGENGELFF
CDR3nt: TGTGCCAGCAGCTTACTAGCGGGAGGGGAGAACGGGGAGCTGTTTTTT

j_gene: TRBJ2-7
abundance: NA
d_gene: TRBD2
v_gene: TRBV27
CDR3aa: CASSLDGGRAWVEQYF
CDR3nt: TGTGCCAGCAGTTTAGACGGGGGGAGGGCCTGGGTTGAGCAGTACTTC

j_gene: TRBJ1-1
abundance: NA
d_gene: NA
v_gene: TRBV7-8
CDR3aa: CASSSQWGQGVAEAFF
CDR3nt: TGTGCCAGCAGCTCCCAATGGGGGCAGGGAGTAGCTGAAGCTTTCTTT

j_gene: TRBJ2-2
abundance: NA
d_gene: NA
v_gene: TRBV10-3
CDR3aa: CAISGALVVTGELFF
CDR3nt: TGTGCCATCAGTGGGGCTCTTGTAGTCACCGGGGAGCTGTTTTTT

j_gene: TRBJ2-7
abundance: NA
d_gene: NA
v_gene: TRBV11-1
CDR3aa: CASSMAEGYEQYF
CDR3nt: TGTGCCAGCAGCATGGCGGAGGGCTACGAGCAGTACTTC

j_gene: TRBJ1-1
abundance: NA
d_gene: NA
v_gene: TRBV6-5
CDR3aa: CASSYRVNTEAFF
CDR3nt: TGTGCCAGCAGTTACCGGGTGAACACTGAAGCTTTCTTT

j_gene: TRBJ2-2
abundance: once
d_gene: NA
v_gene: TRBV7-2
CDR3aa: CASSLSVGTGELFF
CDR3nt: TGTGCCAGCAGCTTATCGGTGGGCACCGGGGAGCTGTTTTTT

j_gene: TRBJ2-4
abundance: NA
d_gene: TRBD1
v_gene: TRBV10-3
CDR3aa: CATGTGGNFEYF
CDR3nt: TGTGCTACCGGGACAGGGGGGAATTTTGAGTACTTC

j_gene: TRBJ2-4
abundance: NA
d_gene: NA
v_gene: TRBV30
CDR3aa: CAWSVTRRDIQYF
CDR3nt: TGTGCCTGGAGTGTGACTCGGAGGGACATTCAGTACTTC

j_gene: TRBJ2-7
abundance: NA
d_gene: TRBD2
v_gene: TRBV5-4
CDR3aa: CASSFGTSGIYEQYF
CDR3nt: TGTGCCAGCAGCTTCGGGACTAGCGGTATATACGAGCAGTACTTC

j_gene: TRBJ2-1
abundance: NA
d_gene: NA
v_gene: TRBV5-1
CDR3aa: CASSFRGGGNNEQFF
CDR3nt: TGCGCCAGCAGTTTCCGTGGGGGAGGAAATAATGAGCAGTTCTTC